Listed below are T cell receptor beta chains from one sample, sequenced in a study of siplizumab effects on memory and regulatory T cells. The method was immunoSEQ multiplex PCR; TCRdb's version includes in-frame clones alone and lacks a portion of them. The table lists 75,000 to 100,000 clones, approximately 95% of them singletons, with approximately 0.3% in the top ten. Material for sequencing was non-Treg CD4+ T cells sorted from blood. The receptor set was obtained from a human donor in good health. CDR3s include the opening cysteine and the closing phenylalanine or tryptophan. The order of the fields is J gene, clone size, CDR3 length, V gene, D gene, CDR3 protein, CDR3 DNA. A D gene is named only where the DNA matches it firmly. The listing skips clone size in some rows; elsewhere it reads once, few, many or a size class.

j_gene: TRBJ1-2
abundance: -
len: 14
v_gene: TRBV6-1
d_gene: -
CDR3aa: CASTTTETRYGYTF
CDR3nt: TGTGCCAGCACCACCACGGAGACAAGATATGGCTACACCTTC

j_gene: TRBJ2-5
abundance: -
len: 14
v_gene: TRBV5-4
d_gene: -
CDR3aa: CASSFSTGGETQYF
CDR3nt: TGTGCCAGCAGCTTTTCGACAGGTGGGGAGACCCAGTACTTC

j_gene: TRBJ2-6
abundance: -
len: 17
v_gene: TRBV5-4
d_gene: -
CDR3aa: CASSLPGRTSGANVLTF
CDR3nt: TGTGCCAGCAGCTTACCAGGACGGACCTCTGGGGCCAACGTCCTGACTTTC

j_gene: TRBJ1-2
abundance: -
len: 14
v_gene: TRBV5-4
d_gene: -
CDR3aa: CASSLDNLSYGYTF
CDR3nt: TGTGCCAGCAGCCTGGACAACCTCTCCTATGGCTACACCTTC

j_gene: TRBJ1-3
abundance: -
len: 13
v_gene: TRBV15
d_gene: -
CDR3aa: CATSRGVENTIYF
CDR3nt: TGTGCCACCAGCAGAGGGGTAGAAAACACCATATATTTT

j_gene: TRBJ2-7
abundance: once
len: 15
v_gene: TRBV9
d_gene: -
CDR3aa: CASSVGGVESYEQYF
CDR3nt: TGTGCCAGCAGCGTAGGTGGGGTGGAGTCCTACGAGCAGTACTTC

j_gene: TRBJ2-7
abundance: -
len: 15
v_gene: TRBV5-1
d_gene: TRBD2
CDR3aa: CASSLGTSGSYEQYF
CDR3nt: TGCGCCAGCAGCTTGGGGACTAGCGGGAGTTACGAGCAGTACTTC

j_gene: TRBJ1-2
abundance: -
len: 14
v_gene: TRBV5-4
d_gene: -
CDR3aa: CASSLGGRNYGYTF
CDR3nt: TGTGCCAGCAGCTTGGGGGGGCGCAACTATGGCTACACCTTC

j_gene: TRBJ1-2
abundance: -
len: 13
v_gene: TRBV27
d_gene: -
CDR3aa: CASSFDLGYGYTF
CDR3nt: TGTGCCAGCAGTTTTGATTTGGGCTATGGCTACACCTTC

j_gene: TRBJ1-4
abundance: -
len: 11
v_gene: TRBV6-5
d_gene: -
CDR3aa: CATSDNEKLFF
CDR3nt: TGTGCCACCTCAGACAATGAAAAACTGTTTTTT

j_gene: TRBJ2-1
abundance: -
len: 17
v_gene: TRBV6-9
d_gene: -
CDR3aa: CASSSAGTRDPYNEQFF
CDR3nt: TGTGCCAGCAGCAGTGCCGGGACCCGAGACCCCTACAATGAGCAGTTCTTC

j_gene: TRBJ2-7
abundance: -
len: 15
v_gene: TRBV2
d_gene: TRBD1
CDR3aa: CASSELGQGLHEQYF
CDR3nt: TGTGCCAGCAGTGAATTGGGACAGGGGCTGCACGAGCAGTACTTC

j_gene: TRBJ2-3
abundance: -
len: 15
v_gene: TRBV15
d_gene: -
CDR3aa: CATSRDRSPTDTQYF
CDR3nt: TGTGCCACCAGCAGAGATCGGTCCCCCACAGATACGCAGTATTTT

j_gene: TRBJ1-1
abundance: -
len: 10
v_gene: TRBV6-6
d_gene: -
CDR3aa: CACWDTEAFF
CDR3nt: TGTGCCTGTTGGGATACTGAAGCTTTCTTT

j_gene: TRBJ2-5
abundance: -
len: 19
v_gene: TRBV4-1
d_gene: TRBD2
CDR3aa: CASSLSGRGGTPERQTQYF
CDR3nt: TGCGCCAGCAGCCTATCTGGGAGGGGAGGGACGCCCGAGCGGCAGACCCAGTACTTC

j_gene: TRBJ1-3
abundance: -
len: 15
v_gene: TRBV11-2
d_gene: TRBD1
CDR3aa: CASSLTGQGMDTIYF
CDR3nt: TGTGCCAGCAGCTTAACCGGACAGGGGATGGACACCATATATTTT

j_gene: TRBJ2-1
abundance: -
len: 16
v_gene: TRBV5-8
d_gene: TRBD1
CDR3aa: CASSRDRDRAYNEQFF
CDR3nt: TGTGCCAGCAGTCGCGACCGGGACAGGGCCTACAATGAGCAGTTCTTC

j_gene: TRBJ1-2
abundance: -
len: 13
v_gene: TRBV30
d_gene: TRBD1
CDR3aa: CAWSAGTGPGYTF
CDR3nt: TGTGCCTGGAGTGCAGGGACAGGCCCAGGCTACACCTTC

j_gene: TRBJ1-5
abundance: -
len: 14
v_gene: TRBV6-6
d_gene: -
CDR3aa: CASKDSGFDQPQHF
CDR3nt: TGTGCCAGCAAGGACAGTGGGTTCGATCAGCCCCAGCATTTT

j_gene: TRBJ2-7
abundance: -
len: 13
v_gene: TRBV6-5
d_gene: -
CDR3aa: CASRRDSVGEQYF
CDR3nt: TGTGCCAGCAGGCGGGACTCGGTGGGCGAGCAGTACTTC

j_gene: TRBJ2-3
abundance: -
len: 16
v_gene: TRBV9
d_gene: TRBD1
CDR3aa: CASSPRTGGGTDTQYF
CDR3nt: TGTGCCAGCAGCCCGAGGACAGGGGGGGGCACAGATACGCAGTATTTT

j_gene: TRBJ2-3
abundance: -
len: 16
v_gene: TRBV13
d_gene: TRBD1
CDR3aa: CASSPISGTATDTQYF
CDR3nt: TGTGCCAGCAGCCCGATCTCCGGGACAGCCACAGATACGCAGTATTTT

j_gene: TRBJ2-7
abundance: -
len: 11
v_gene: TRBV20-1
d_gene: -
CDR3aa: CSARETYEQYF
CDR3nt: TGCAGTGCTAGAGAGACCTACGAGCAGTACTTC

j_gene: TRBJ2-3
abundance: -
len: 10
v_gene: TRBV30
d_gene: -
CDR3aa: CAIGTDTQYF
CDR3nt: TGTGCCATTGGGACAGATACGCAGTATTTT

j_gene: TRBJ1-2
abundance: once
len: 15
v_gene: TRBV5-5
d_gene: TRBD1
CDR3aa: CASSWRQGVSYGYTF
CDR3nt: TGTGCCAGCAGCTGGAGACAGGGGGTCAGCTATGGCTACACCTTC

j_gene: TRBJ2-7
abundance: once
len: 11
v_gene: TRBV19
d_gene: -
CDR3aa: CASSNSYEQYF
CDR3nt: TGTGCCAGTAGTAATTCCTACGAGCAGTACTTC

j_gene: TRBJ1-1
abundance: -
len: 12
v_gene: TRBV11-2
d_gene: -
CDR3aa: CASSLYGQGAFF
CDR3nt: TGTGCCAGCAGCTTATATGGGCAGGGAGCTTTCTTT

j_gene: TRBJ2-5
abundance: -
len: 11
v_gene: TRBV20-1
d_gene: -
CDR3aa: CSGTMGETQYF
CDR3nt: TGCAGTGGGACTATGGGGGAGACCCAGTACTTC

j_gene: TRBJ1-1
abundance: -
len: 15
v_gene: TRBV11-2
d_gene: TRBD1
CDR3aa: CASSRIKGTGPEAFF
CDR3nt: TGTGCCAGCAGCCGTATAAAAGGGACAGGACCTGAAGCTTTCTTT

j_gene: TRBJ2-7
abundance: -
len: 15
v_gene: TRBV23-1
d_gene: -
CDR3aa: CASSLDRARGDEQYF
CDR3nt: TGCGCCAGCAGCCTCGACAGGGCCCGGGGGGACGAGCAGTACTTC

j_gene: TRBJ1-2
abundance: -
len: 13
v_gene: TRBV11-3
d_gene: -
CDR3aa: CASSLERGRGYTF
CDR3nt: TGTGCCAGCAGCTTAGAACGGGGACGCGGCTACACCTTC

j_gene: TRBJ1-1
abundance: -
len: 18
v_gene: TRBV19
d_gene: -
CDR3aa: CARAGVQISGPTNTEAFF
CDR3nt: TGTGCCAGAGCTGGAGTACAGATCTCGGGACCCACGAACACTGAAGCTTTCTTT

j_gene: TRBJ1-6
abundance: -
len: 16
v_gene: TRBV9
d_gene: -
CDR3aa: CASSVDAGSLASPLHF
CDR3nt: TGTGCCAGCAGCGTAGATGCCGGGTCCCTTGCTTCACCCCTCCACTTT

j_gene: TRBJ2-1
abundance: -
len: 9
v_gene: TRBV27
d_gene: -
CDR3aa: CATHNEQFF
CDR3nt: TGTGCCACTCACAATGAGCAGTTCTTC

j_gene: TRBJ2-5
abundance: -
len: 15
v_gene: TRBV10-3
d_gene: TRBD1
CDR3aa: CAISESGQGAKTQYF
CDR3nt: TGTGCCATCAGTGAGTCCGGACAGGGGGCCAAGACCCAGTACTTC

j_gene: TRBJ1-3
abundance: -
len: 13
v_gene: TRBV10-2
d_gene: -
CDR3aa: CASSLRSGNTIYF
CDR3nt: TGCGCCAGCAGTTTAAGGTCTGGAAACACCATATATTTT

j_gene: TRBJ2-1
abundance: once
len: 16
v_gene: TRBV4-2
d_gene: -
CDR3aa: CASSQNDRNPYNEQFF
CDR3nt: TGTGCCAGCAGCCAGAATGACAGGAACCCCTACAATGAGCAGTTCTTC